This T cell receptor (beta chain) is from a study of cytomegalovirus exposure and HLA in healthy donors. Findings of the study overall: There were around 160 TCR beta chains listed as cytomegalovirus-associated.

13 Jbeta primers and 60 Vbeta primers were used for the PCR. Repertoires were generated with immunoSEQ multiplex PCR, while TCRdb's copy carries only in-frame clones and drops some. The sample has 120,000 or so clones; 75% to 85% are singletons. The table lists this clone with a count of one. Its target is not known. Germline V CDR1 and CDR2: MNHNS, SASEGT. This CDR3 contains 12 residues. V was clipped by 7 bases and J by 5 bases, with 12 bases between them. Input material: PBMCs. The chain is built from TRBV6-1 and TRBJ2-7; D may be TRBD1 (6 bases). This receptor was identified in a woman in her fifties or sixties in good health and CMV-seropositive. In nucleotides, the CDR3 is TGTGCCAGCACGACTGGGGGCCACGAGCAGTACTTC. It yields the protein CASTTGGHEQYF.